The source of this TCR beta chain is a study of CD8+ T cells in alopecia areata. Study details: It was 6 to 18 months of tofacitinib, and then there were 6 months off drug.

Study-wide results and caveats: Patients displayed less clarity in TCR sharing than mice, a finding possibly related to HLA.

TCR sequencing used cDNA made by reverse transcription of extracted RNA. The method was immunoSEQ multiplex PCR; TCRdb's version includes in-frame clones alone and lacks a portion of them. The sample has 110,000 to 150,000 clones, 51% seen once. Germline assignment: CDR1 SGHAT and CDR2 FQNNGV. The CDR3 contains 13 residues. The V gene lost 1 base and the J gene lost 7 bases, with 7 bases spanning the gap. For this clone: The target antigen is unknown.

Specimen: CD4+ T cells sorted from blood, collected at week 0. The sequence derives from a human donor with alopecia areata. V is TRBV11-2 and J is TRBJ2-2, with D uncertain. The CDR3 nucleotides are TGTGCCAGCAGCTTAGTCAAGGTCGGGGAGCTGTTTTTT. Residues: CASSLVKVGELFF.